Listed below are T cell receptor beta chains from one sample, sequenced in a study of cytomegalovirus exposure and HLA in healthy donors. Here immunoSEQ multiplex PCR was the method, and the copy in TCRdb shows in-frame clones only, minus some. The sample lists 120,000 to 150,000 clones, about 75% occurring once. The sample was PBMCs. The origin of the receptors is a man between 40 and 49 years old in good health and CMV-seronegative. CDR3s include the opening cysteine and the closing phenylalanine or tryptophan. A D gene is named only where the DNA matches it firmly. Only part of the rows carry a size: once, few, many, or a class if the clone is expanded.

cdr3_length	v_call	j_call	d_call	clone_size	cdr3_nt	cdr3_aa
15	TRBV6-5	TRBJ2-7	TRBD2	NA	TGTGCCAGCAGGAGAGGGACTAGCGGCTACTACGAGCAGTACTTC	CASRRGTSGYYEQYF
13	TRBV5-1	TRBJ2-2	NA	NA	TGCGCCAGCAGCTGGGGGGTCACCGGGGAGCTGTTTTTT	CASSWGVTGELFF
16	TRBV7-8	TRBJ2-6	NA	NA	TGTGCCAGCAGCTTAGACAGGGACTCTGGGGCCAACGTCCTGACTTTC	CASSLDRDSGANVLTF
14	TRBV9	TRBJ2-5	NA	few	TGTGCCAGCAGCGCATACACAGGGTCCGAGACCCAGTACTTC	CASSAYTGSETQYF
15	TRBV2	TRBJ1-6	TRBD1	NA	TGTGCCAGCAAGGACAGGGGCTCCTATAATTCACCCCTCCACTTT	CASKDRGSYNSPLHF
14	TRBV5-6	TRBJ2-1	TRBD1	few	TGTGCCAGCAGCGCGGACAGGGGAGGCCCAAAGCAGTTCTTC	CASSADRGGPKQFF
15	TRBV7-2	TRBJ2-1	NA	NA	TGTGCCAGCAGCACCTTTGGGGCAGGGGCGGATGAGCAGTTCTTC	CASSTFGAGADEQFF
17	TRBV5-1	TRBJ2-1	TRBD2	NA	TGCGCCAGCAGCTCGGATCGGGGGGGCCACACCTACAATGAGCAGTTCTTC	CASSSDRGGHTYNEQFF
16	TRBV5-1	TRBJ2-1	NA	NA	TGCGCCAGCAGCCCGGAGGAGACAGGAAGATACAATGAGCAGTTCTTC	CASSPEETGRYNEQFF
16	TRBV19	TRBJ2-1	NA	NA	TGTGCCAGTAGTCCCTACAAGGGAGAGGTCTACAATGAGCAGTTCTTC	CASSPYKGEVYNEQFF
18	TRBV2	TRBJ2-3	NA	NA	TGTGCCAGCAGTGTGCGTCGGGGGGCCCTCCTAAGCACAGATACGCAGTATTTT	CASSVRRGALLSTDTQYF
17	TRBV7-6	TRBJ2-2	TRBD1	once	TGTGCCAGCAGCTTAGAGACAGGGACCCTGCTGACCGGGGAGCTGTTTTTT	CASSLETGTLLTGELFF
14	TRBV30	TRBJ1-6	TRBD1	NA	TGTGCCTGCGGGACAGGGGGCGGGAATTCACCCCTCCACTTT	CACGTGGGNSPLHF
13	TRBV7-6	TRBJ2-2	NA	NA	TGTGCCAGCAGGGATTGGGGGGCCGGGGAGCTGTTTTTT	CASRDWGAGELFF
13	TRBV2	TRBJ1-2	NA	NA	TGTGCCAGCAGTGTAACAGCCAACTATGGCTACACCTTC	CASSVTANYGYTF
20	TRBV6-1	TRBJ2-3	TRBD2	NA	TGTGCCAGCAGTGAACTACTAGCGGGGGAGATACAAACTAGCACAGATACGCAGTATTTT	CASSELLAGEIQTSTDTQYF
15	TRBV28	TRBJ1-6	TRBD1	NA	TGTGCCAGCAGTTTAATCCCAGGGGGCGGTTCACCCCTCCACTTT	CASSLIPGGGSPLHF
16	TRBV2	TRBJ2-2	TRBD1	NA	TGTGCCAGCAGCCCTGACAGGGCTCGTAACACCGGGGAGCTGTTTTTT	CASSPDRARNTGELFF
19	TRBV19	TRBJ2-7	TRBD1	NA	TGTGCCAGTAGCGTCCACACCCCTACCAGGGGGCCGGGGTTTGGCGAGCAGTACTTC	CASSVHTPTRGPGFGEQYF
16	TRBV19	TRBJ1-4	NA	NA	TGTGCCAGTAGTGCCGACAGGTCGTACGCTAATGAAAAACTGTTTTTT	CASSADRSYANEKLFF
16	TRBV11-2	TRBJ2-7	TRBD2	NA	TGTGCCAGCAGCTTAGTAAACAGCGGGGGGGCCTACGAGCAGTACTTC	CASSLVNSGGAYEQYF
13	TRBV30	TRBJ1-2	NA	NA	TGTGCCCAGACACAGGGACGGAACTATGGCTACACCTTC	CAQTQGRNYGYTF
14	TRBV2	TRBJ1-2	TRBD1	NA	TGTGCCATAAACACAGGGGCGAGAAACTATGGCTACACCTTC	CAINTGARNYGYTF
17	TRBV11-2	TRBJ1-3	NA	NA	TGTGCCAGCAGCTTAGACAACAGGGCCTGGGGTGGAAACACCATATATTTT	CASSLDNRAWGGNTIYF
14	TRBV5-1	TRBJ1-6	NA	NA	TGCGCCAGCGCTGTAGGGGCAGGAGATTCACCCCTCCACTTT	CASAVGAGDSPLHF
15	TRBV30	TRBJ1-2	TRBD1	NA	TGTGCCTGGGAATCTAGGGACAGGCGATCCTATGGCTACACCTTC	CAWESRDRRSYGYTF
15	TRBV5-4	TRBJ1-1	TRBD1	few	TGTGCCAGCAGCCCGGAAGGACAGGGTTCGGCTGAAGCTTTCTTT	CASSPEGQGSAEAFF